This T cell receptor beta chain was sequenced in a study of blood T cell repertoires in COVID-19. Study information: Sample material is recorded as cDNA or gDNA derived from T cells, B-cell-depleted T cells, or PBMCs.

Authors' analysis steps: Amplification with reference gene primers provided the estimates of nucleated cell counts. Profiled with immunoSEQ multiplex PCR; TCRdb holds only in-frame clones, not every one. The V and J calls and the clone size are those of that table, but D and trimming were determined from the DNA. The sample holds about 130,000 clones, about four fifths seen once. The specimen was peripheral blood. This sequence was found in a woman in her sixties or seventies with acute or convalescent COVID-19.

CDR3 sequence reads: CASSRDRGGEKLFF. The CDR3 coding sequence is TGTGCCAGCTCCCGGGACAGGGGTGGAGAAAAACTGTTTTTT. The chain has TRBV18 and TRBJ1-4; 10 bases are a match to TRBD1. There are 14 residues in the CDR3. Germline values: CDR1 KGHSH, CDR2 LQKENI. V trimming: 6 bases; J trimming: 8 bases; junction bases outside the gene matches: 6.